A single sample is the source of the 3 T cell receptor beta chains below, sequenced in a study of breast tumors, draining lymph nodes, adjacent tissues. Samples came from axillary lymph nodes draining the breast cancer. Each CDR3 protein gets one entry after TCRdb re-called the multiplex PCR reads with MiXCR. The data hold approximately 230,000 distinct CDR3 sequences, with 30% to 35% observed a single time. Sequencing used axillary lymph node tissue. The receptors were gathered from a female donor with breast cancer. Some clones in this sample may be carry-over from other donors' samples.

Of note for this clonotype: A much larger clone differs from this one at a single base, so this may be a read error. The chain carries TRBV7-3 and TRBJ2-1, with a possible D match to TRBD1 (6 bases). This CDR3 is built from 12 residues. Germline V gene sequence: CDR1 SGHTA, CDR2 FQGTGA. V shed 11 bases and J shed 6 bases, with 14 bases lying between them. CDR3 in amino acids: CARRQDTNEQFF. The CDR3 DNA is TGTGCCCGGAGACAGGACACCAATGAGCAGTTCTTC. Combining the CDR3 with reference TRBV7-3 and TRBJ2-1 gives the whole variable domain GAGVSQTPSNKVTEKGKYVELRCDPISGHTALYWYRQSLGQGPEFLIYFQGTGAADDSGLPNDRFFAVRPEGSVSTLKIQRTERGDSAVYLCARRQDTNEQFFGPGTRLTVL.

This clonotype was observed many times. The V call is TRBV20-1, the J call TRBJ2-1; 11 bases line up with TRBD2. J lost 6 bases, V lost 4 bases, and 11 bases had no gene match. The V gene's germline CDR1 is DFQATT and CDR2 SNEGSKA (reference sequence). There are 16 residues in the CDR3. The CDR3 bases are TGCAGTGCTACATACCACGTCCTAGCGGGGGGCAATGAGCAGTTCTTC. Protein product: CSATYHVLAGGNEQFF.

This clonotype was detected many times. This sequence joins TRBV12-3 or TRBV12-4 and TRBJ2-5; 9 bases align to TRBD2. J lost 5 bases, V lost 3 bases, and 10 bases had no gene match. CDR3 size: 16 residues. The CDR3 bases are TGTGCCAGCAGTTTCGCCGGACTAGCGCGCGGCGAGACCCAGTACTTC. Amino acids: CASSFAGLARGETQYF.